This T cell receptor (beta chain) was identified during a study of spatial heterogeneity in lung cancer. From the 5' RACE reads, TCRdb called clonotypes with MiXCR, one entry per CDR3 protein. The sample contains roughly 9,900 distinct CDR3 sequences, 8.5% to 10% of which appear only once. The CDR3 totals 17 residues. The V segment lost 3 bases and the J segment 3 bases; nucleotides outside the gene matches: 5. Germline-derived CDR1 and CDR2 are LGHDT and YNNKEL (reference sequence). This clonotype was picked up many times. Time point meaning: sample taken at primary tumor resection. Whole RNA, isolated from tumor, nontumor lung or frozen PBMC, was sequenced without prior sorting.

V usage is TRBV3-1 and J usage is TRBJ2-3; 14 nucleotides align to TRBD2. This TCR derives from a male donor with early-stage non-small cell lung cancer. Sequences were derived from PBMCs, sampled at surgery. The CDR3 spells CASSHGLAGGRTDTQYF. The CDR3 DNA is TGTGCCAGCAGCCACGGACTAGCGGGGGGCCGAACAGATACGCAGTATTTT.